What follows describes a single T cell receptor beta chain. Study processing details: By means of reference gene primer amplification, nucleated cell counts were estimated. Assay: immunoSEQ multiplex PCR; the TCRdb copy retains only in-frame clones and omits some. The V and J calls and clone size are taken from that table; D and trimming were inferred from the DNA. This table holds approximately 82,000 clones, approximately 82% found once. This specimen comes from a study of blood T cell repertoires in COVID-19. CDR3 length: 15 residues. V was pared by 5 bases and J by 5 bases, with 5 bases of the junction left unmatched. Per germline, CDR1 SGHTA and CDR2 FQGTGA.

The J gene is TRBJ2-1, the V gene TRBV7-3; TRBD2 matches 11 bases. The sequence came from a woman in her seventies with acute or convalescent COVID-19. Sequenced material: peripheral blood. CDR3 DNA: TGTGCCAGCAGCCTCCTAGCGGGAGGCAACAATGAGCAGTTCTTC. Amino acid sequence: CASSLLAGGNNEQFF.